The 11 T cell receptor beta chains presented below share a single source sample, sequenced in a study of blood T cell repertoires in COVID-19. Here immunoSEQ multiplex PCR was the method, and the copy in TCRdb shows in-frame clones only, minus some. Found here are a few hundred thousand clones, approximately 86% of them singletons; the top ten hold just over 7%. Sample: peripheral blood. The receptor set was obtained from a woman aged 55-69 years with COVID-19, enrolled during active disease.

The J gene is TRBJ1-3, the V gene TRBV9; D is uncertain. Germline V gives CDR1 SGDLS, CDR2 YYNGEE. The CDR3 is 15 amino acids. V gave up 4 bases and J gave up 0 bases, with 11 bases separating them. CDR3 amino acids: CASSPAGSSGNTIYF. For the CDR3, the DNA is TGTGCCAGCAGCCCCGCAGGTAGCTCTGGAAACACCATATATTTT. Looking up the rest from reference TRBV9 and TRBJ1-3 gives the full variable domain: DSGVTQTPKHLITATGQRVTLRCSPRSGDLSVYWYQQSLDQGLQFLIQYYNGEERAKGNILERFSAQQFPDLHSELNLSSLELGDSALYFCASSPAGSSGNTIYFGEGSWLTVV.

The chain carries TRBV7-2 and TRBJ2-7; D unclear. Germline loops: CDR1 SGHTA, CDR2 FQGNSA. The length of the CDR3 is 16 residues. V lost 5 bases and J 0 bases, leaving 17 bases between the germline ends. CDR3 DNA: TGTGCCAGCAGCCTAACTTCGACTGCTAACTCCTACGAGCAGTACTTC. It is translated as CASSLTSTANSYEQYF.

The rearrangement joins TRBV6-5 to TRBJ2-5; 7 bases are shared with TRBD1. CDR3 size: 15 residues. CDR1 is MNHEY, CDR2 SVGAGI, per germline. J was trimmed by 4 bases and V by 2 bases; bases with no gene match: 7. The CDR3 spells CASSYETGMGETQYF. Here the CDR3 DNA reads TGTGCCAGCAGTTACGAGACAGGGATGGGAGAGACCCAGTACTTC.

V and J are TRBV27 and TRBJ1-5, with D uncertain. The CDR3 totals 15 residues. Trimming took off 0 bases at V and 2 bases at J, with 8 bases between the two ends. Germline CDR1 and CDR2: MNHEY and SMNVEV (reference sequence). The CDR3 DNA reads as TGTGCCAGCAGTTTATCGCTTTCGGGCAATCAGCCCCAGCATTTT. Amino acids: CASSLSLSGNQPQHF.

This clone was observed a handful of times. The V gene is TRBV7-5, the J gene TRBJ1-5; TRBD1, as called in the table, went unchecked against the DNA. TRBV7-5 is a known pseudogene. The CDR3 consists of 16 residues. The CDR3 protein is CARSLQGTYSNQPQHF. The CDR3 DNA is TGTGCCAGAAGTCTGCAGGGCACCTATAGCAATCAGCCCCAGCATTTT.

Remarks on this clone: The identical CDR3 is also encoded by other nucleotide sequences in the sample. The chain has TRBV7-3 and TRBJ1-1; D uncertain. The CDR3 runs 13 residues. Looked up from germline, CDR1 is SGHTA and CDR2 is FQGTGA. V dropped 2 bases and J dropped 1 base, with 5 bases sitting between them. CDR3 residues: CASSLSWNTEAFF. The CDR3 DNA is TGTGCCAGCAGCTTATCGTGGAACACTGAAGCTTTCTTT.

The chain combines TRBV5-1 with TRBJ2-1, with TRBD1 identical over 8 bases. Germline V CDR1 and CDR2: SGHRS, YFSETQ. V lost 4 bases to trimming and J lost 12 bases; unmatched junction nucleotides: 12. This CDR3 has 14 amino acids. The CDR3 protein is CASSGGQASNTQFF. The CDR3 nucleotides read TGCGCCAGCAGCGGGGGACAGGCAAGTAACACGCAGTTCTTC.

The rearrangement links TRBV6-5 to TRBJ1-1; 9 nucleotides match TRBD1. CDR1 and CDR2 (germline): MNHEY, SVGAGI. The ends lost 5 bases at V and 3 bases at J; junction bases unmatched: 7. The CDR3 spans 15 residues. The CDR3 reads CASSHRGRRDTEAFF. CDR3 bases: TGTGCCAGCAGTCACAGGGGGCGCCGGGACACTGAAGCTTTCTTT.

This clone was seen a single time. J is TRBJ2-1 and V is TRBV29-1, with 12 bases aligning to TRBD2. Germline assignment: CDR1 SQVTM and CDR2 ANQGSEA. This CDR3 is built from 17 residues. Trimming removed 6 bases from V and 0 bases from J; junction bases left unmatched: 9. The CDR3 nucleotides are TGCAGCGTCCCCGGGACTAGCGGGCTAAGCTCCTACAATGAGCAGTTCTTC. This codes for CSVPGTSGLSSYNEQFF.

The V and J genes are TRBV13 and TRBJ2-5, with 9 bases aligning to TRBD2. The germline CDR1 and CDR2 sequences are PRHDT and FYEKMQ (reference sequence). Losses at the gene ends were 4 bases for V and 5 bases for J; bases not matched to a gene: 8. There are 15 residues in the CDR3. The CDR3 loop is CASSSRGGAGETQYF. In DNA form, the CDR3 reads TGTGCCAGCAGCTCCCGCGGGGGGGCCGGGGAGACCCAGTACTTC.

CDR3 sequence: CASSQAQGAKNIQYF. CDR3 DNA: TGCGCCAGCAGCCAAGCACAGGGGGCCAAAAACATTCAGTACTTC. The chain is built from TRBV4-1 and TRBJ2-4; TRBD1 matches 7 bases. CDR1 MGHRA and CDR2 YSYEKL come from the germline V gene. V lost 1 base and J lost 1; bases outside the gene matches: 1. There are 15 residues in the CDR3.